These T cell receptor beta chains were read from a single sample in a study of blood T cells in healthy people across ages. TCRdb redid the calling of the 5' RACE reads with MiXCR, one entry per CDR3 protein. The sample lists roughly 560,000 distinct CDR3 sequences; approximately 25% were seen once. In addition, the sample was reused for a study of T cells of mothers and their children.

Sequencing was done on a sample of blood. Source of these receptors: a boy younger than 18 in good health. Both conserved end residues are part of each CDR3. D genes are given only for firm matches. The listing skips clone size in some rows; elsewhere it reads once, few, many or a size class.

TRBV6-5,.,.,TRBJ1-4,CASSPYRATNEKLFF,TGTGCCAGCAGCCCATACCGTGCAACTAATGAAAAACTGTTTTTT
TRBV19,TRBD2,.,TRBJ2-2,CASSIRSGSTGELFF,TGTGCCAGTAGTATCAGGAGCGGGAGTACCGGGGAGCTGTTTTTT
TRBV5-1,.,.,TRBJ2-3,CASSLAGPTTDTQYF,TGCGCCAGCAGCTTGGCCGGACCGACCACAGATACGCAGTATTTT
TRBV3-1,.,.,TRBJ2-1,CASSHLGNEQFF,TGTGCCAGCAGCCATCTAGGCAATGAGCAGTTCTTC
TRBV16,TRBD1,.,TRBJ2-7,CASSQSPGGRYEQYF,TGTGCCAGCAGCCAATCTCCAGGGGGTAGGTACGAGCAGTACTTC
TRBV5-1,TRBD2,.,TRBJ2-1,CASSLRPVSGLHKSYNEQFF,TGCGCCAGCAGCTTGCGCCCAGTTAGCGGGCTGCACAAATCCTACAATGAGCAGTTCTTC
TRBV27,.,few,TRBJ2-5,CASSFPKGTQYF,TGTGCCAGCAGTTTTCCGAAAGGGACCCAGTACTTC
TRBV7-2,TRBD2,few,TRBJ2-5,CASSSRTSGRGETQYF,TGTGCCAGCAGCTCGCGGACTAGCGGGAGGGGGGAGACCCAGTACTTC
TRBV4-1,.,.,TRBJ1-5,CASSQTRAGNYQPQHF,TGCGCCAGCAGCCAAACCCGGGCGGGCAACTATCAGCCCCAGCATTTT
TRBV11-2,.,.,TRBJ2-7,CASSFRLLRDEQYF,TGTGCCAGCAGCTTCAGGCTCCTTCGGGACGAGCAGTACTTC
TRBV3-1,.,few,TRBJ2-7,CASSRASASYEQYF,TGTGCCAGCAGCCGGGCTAGCGCATCCTACGAGCAGTACTTC
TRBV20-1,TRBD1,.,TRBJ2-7,CSARDRMTSYEQYF,TGCAGTGCCCGGGACAGGATGACTTCCTACGAGCAGTACTTC
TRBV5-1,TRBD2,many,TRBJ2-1,CASSLTPGLAADYNEQFF,TGCGCCAGCAGCTTGACACCGGGACTAGCGGCTGACTACAATGAGCAGTTCTTC
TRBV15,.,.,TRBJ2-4,CATSKPTENIQYF,TGTGCCACCAGCAAGCCTACAGAAAACATTCAGTACTTC
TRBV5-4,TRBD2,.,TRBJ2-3,CASSATSGEGYTQYF,TGTGCCAGCAGCGCGACTAGCGGGGAGGGATATACGCAGTATTTT
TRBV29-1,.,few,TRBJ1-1,CSVRAGTEAFF,TGCAGCGTTAGGGCGGGCACTGAAGCTTTCTTT
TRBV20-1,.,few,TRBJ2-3,CSARSSWEAGVTQYF,TGCAGTGCTAGAAGCAGCTGGGAGGCCGGAGTGACGCAGTATTTT
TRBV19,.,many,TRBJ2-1,CASSIGSYNEQFF,TGTGCCAGCTCCATCGGCAGCTACAATGAGCAGTTCTTC
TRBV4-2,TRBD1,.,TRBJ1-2,CASSQVGTENNYGYTF,TGTGCCAGCAGCCAAGTCGGGACAGAGAATAACTATGGCTACACCTTC
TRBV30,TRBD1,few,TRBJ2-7,CAWSLTGGEQYF,TGTGCCTGGAGCTTAACAGGGGGCGAGCAGTACTTC
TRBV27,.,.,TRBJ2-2,CAGSTGGISNTGELFF,TGTGCCGGCAGTACCGGGGGCATTTCGAACACCGGGGAGCTGTTTTTT
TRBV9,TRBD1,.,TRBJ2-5,CASSVGQGVQETQYF,TGTGCCAGCAGCGTCGGACAGGGAGTACAAGAGACCCAGTACTTC
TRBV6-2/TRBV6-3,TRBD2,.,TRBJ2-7,CASSYGLEGYEQYF,TGTGCCAGCAGTTACGGACTAGAAGGCTACGAGCAGTACTTC
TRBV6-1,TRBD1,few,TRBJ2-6,CASSRTGANSGANVLTF,TGTGCCAGCAGTCGGACAGGGGCCAACTCTGGGGCCAACGTCCTGACTTTC
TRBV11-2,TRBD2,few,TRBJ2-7,CASSLVFGGLAGESGYEQYF,TGTGCCAGCAGCTTAGTATTTGGGGGACTAGCGGGAGAATCGGGATACGAGCAGTACTTC
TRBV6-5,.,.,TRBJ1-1,CASIYSRFEGAEAFF,TGTGCCAGCATTTACTCGCGGTTTGAGGGCGCTGAAGCTTTCTTT
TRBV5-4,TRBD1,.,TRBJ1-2,CASSHHPGQGNYGYTF,TGTGCCAGCAGCCATCATCCGGGACAGGGTAACTATGGCTACACCTTC
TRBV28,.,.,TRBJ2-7,CASSLSAAGSEQYF,TGTGCCAGCAGTTTATCGGCGGCAGGGAGCGAGCAGTACTTC
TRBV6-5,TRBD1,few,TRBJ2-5,CASSYAGTGGQETQYF,TGTGCCAGCAGTTATGCCGGGACAGGGGGCCAAGAGACCCAGTACTTC
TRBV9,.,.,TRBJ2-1,CASGETVYNEQFF,TGTGCCAGCGGAGAGACGGTGTACAATGAGCAGTTCTTC
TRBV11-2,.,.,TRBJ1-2,CASSASGTGGYTF,TGCGCCAGCAGCGCTTCGGGCACCGGTGGCTACACCTTC
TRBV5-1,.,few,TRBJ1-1,CASSLEADMNTEAFF,TGCGCCAGCAGCTTGGAGGCGGATATGAACACTGAAGCTTTCTTT
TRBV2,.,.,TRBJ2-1,CASMVPDWNEQFF,TGTGCCAGCATGGTACCTGATTGGAATGAGCAGTTCTTC
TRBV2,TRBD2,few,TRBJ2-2,CASSVMGLAGGSPLGELFF,TGTGCCAGCAGTGTGATGGGACTAGCGGGGGGGAGCCCCCTCGGGGAGCTGTTTTTT
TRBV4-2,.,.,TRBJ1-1,CASSQGGRVRVTEAFF,TGTGCCAGCAGCCAAGGAGGAAGGGTAAGGGTCACTGAAGCTTTCTTT
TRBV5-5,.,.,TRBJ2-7,CACSWGSTYEQYF,TGTGCCTGCAGCTGGGGTAGTACCTACGAGCAGTACTTC
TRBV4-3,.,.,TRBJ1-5,CASSQEDGYNQPQHF,TGCGCCAGCAGCCAAGAGGACGGATACAATCAGCCCCAGCATTTT
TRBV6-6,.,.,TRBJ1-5,CASSYFRGPQHF,TGTGCCAGCAGTTACTTTCGCGGGCCCCAGCATTTT
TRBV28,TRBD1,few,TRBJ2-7,CASSYRDSTYEQYF,TGTGCCAGCAGTTATCGGGACAGTACCTACGAGCAGTACTTC
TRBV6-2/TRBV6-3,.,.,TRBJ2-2,CASDPKGDNTGELFF,TGTGCCAGTGACCCCAAGGGGGACAACACCGGGGAGCTGTTTTTT
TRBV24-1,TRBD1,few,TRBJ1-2,CATNTTGPYGYTF,TGTGCCACGAACACGACAGGGCCCTATGGCTACACCTTC
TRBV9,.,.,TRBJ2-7,CASSVGTPAVDQYF,TGTGCCAGCAGCGTAGGGACTCCGGCGGTGGACCAGTACTTC
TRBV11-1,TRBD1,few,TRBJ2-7,CASSGTGHEQYF,TGTGCCAGCAGCGGGACAGGTCACGAGCAGTACTTC
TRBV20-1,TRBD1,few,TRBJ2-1,CSAKEQDRVPHNEQFF,TGCAGTGCCAAGGAACAAGACAGGGTCCCCCACAATGAGCAGTTCTTC
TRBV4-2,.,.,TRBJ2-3,CASSQDMLTLGTDTQYF,TGTGCCAGCAGCCAAGATATGCTTACCCTGGGGACAGATACGCAGTATTTT
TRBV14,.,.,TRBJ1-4,CASSQEVGKLFF,TGTGCCAGCAGCCAAGAAGTAGGAAAACTGTTTTTT
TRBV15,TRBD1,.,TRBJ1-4,CATSRTGKGEKLFF,TGTGCCACCAGCAGGACAGGGAAAGGCGAAAAACTGTTTTTT
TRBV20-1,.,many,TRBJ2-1,CSARAWGDFYENEQFF,TGCAGTGCTAGAGCCTGGGGGGACTTTTATGAGAATGAGCAGTTCTTC
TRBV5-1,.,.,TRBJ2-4,CASSLLAAKNIQYF,TGCGCCAGCAGCTTGCTAGCGGCCAAAAACATTCAGTACTTC
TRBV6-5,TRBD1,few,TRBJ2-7,CASSPAGTGDEQYF,TGTGCCAGCAGCCCTGCAGGGACAGGGGACGAGCAGTACTTC
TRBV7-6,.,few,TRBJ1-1,CASSPLSGGNTEAFF,TGTGCCAGCAGCCCCTTATCCGGGGGGAACACTGAAGCTTTCTTT
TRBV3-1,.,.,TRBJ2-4,CASSQDMSKGKNIQYF,TGTGCCAGCAGCCAAGATATGTCCAAGGGAAAAAACATTCAGTACTTC
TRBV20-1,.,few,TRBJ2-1,CSARDHLQFF,TGCAGTGCTAGAGATCATCTTCAGTTCTTC
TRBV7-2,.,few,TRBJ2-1,CASSRLGDEQFF,TGTGCCAGCAGCCGACTGGGGGATGAGCAGTTCTTC
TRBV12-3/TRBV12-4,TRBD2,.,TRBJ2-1,CASSFDPSGRAYNEQFF,TGTGCCAGCAGTTTTGATCCTAGCGGGAGGGCCTACAATGAGCAGTTCTTC
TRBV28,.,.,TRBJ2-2,CALSVENTGELFF,TGTGCCCTCTCGGTTGAGAACACCGGGGAGCTGTTTTTT